This T cell receptor (beta chain) is from a study of technical replicates of blood from a handful of donors. This clone came up once. The table came from immunoSEQ multiplex PCR; TCRdb's copy has only in-frame clones and leaves some out. The sample lists fewer than 95,000 clones, roughly 91% occurring once. The sequenced sample was T cells isolated from PBMCs. This TCR came from a human donor in good health.

The CDR3 loop is CASSLSELALYEQYF. DNA for the CDR3: TGTGCCAGCAGCTTAAGTGAACTAGCCCTTTACGAGCAGTACTTC. The chain links TRBV11-2 to TRBJ2-7; tentative D call: TRBD2 (6 bases). Trimming took 2 bases from V and 4 from J, leaving 15 bases between them. The CDR3 has 15 residues. From germline, CDR1 is SGHAT and CDR2 FQNNGV.